This T cell receptor beta chain came from a study of shared clonotypes between healthy human individuals. Overall study context: The cohort had two women and a few men, ages 18 to 49.

Replicate PCRs run on unsorted PBMC used roughly 0.3 ug DNA, which was some 30,000 T cell genomes. Per the authors' pipeline: ImmunoSEQ yielded junction-only sequences lacking quality scores, so filtering differed. Measured with immunoSEQ multiplex PCR; TCRdb has only the in-frame clones, and not every one. Clone size and V and J calls were adopted from that table, with D and trimming inferred from the DNA. The top ten clones hold around 12% of a sample with 400,000 to 500,000 clones, 70% to 85% of them seen once. With unsorted samples, genomic DNA was obtained from tens of millions of PBMCs. V lost 6 bases and J lost 3; bases outside the gene matches: 7. From germline, CDR1 is MNHEY and CDR2 SMNVEV (reference sequence). The CDR3 covers 14 residues.

This chain joins TRBV27 and TRBJ1-2; 7 bases match TRBD1. This TCR came from a woman in her thirties or forties in good health. Some clones in this sample may be carry-over from other donors' samples. Sequenced material: PBMCs. CDR3 in DNA: TGTGCCAGCAGGGGTGCAGGGGGTGACTATGGCTACACCTTC. Amino acid sequence: CASRGAGGDYGYTF.